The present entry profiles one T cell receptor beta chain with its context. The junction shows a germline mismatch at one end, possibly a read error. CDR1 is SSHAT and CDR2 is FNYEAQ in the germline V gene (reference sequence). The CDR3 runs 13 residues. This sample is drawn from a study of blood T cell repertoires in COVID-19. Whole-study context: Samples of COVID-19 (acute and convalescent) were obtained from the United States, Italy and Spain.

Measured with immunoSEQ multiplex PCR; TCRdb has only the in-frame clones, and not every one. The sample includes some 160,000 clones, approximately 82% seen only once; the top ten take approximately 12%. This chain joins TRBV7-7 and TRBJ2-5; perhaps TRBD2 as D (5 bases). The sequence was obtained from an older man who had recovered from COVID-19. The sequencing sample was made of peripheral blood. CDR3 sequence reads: CASSLEAQETQYF. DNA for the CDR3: TGTGCTAGCAGCTTGGAGGCTCAAGAGACCCAGTACTTC.